This T cell receptor beta chain was found in a study of T-cell reconstitution after alpha-beta-depleted transplantation in children. TCRbeta library construction was performed incorporating unique molecular identifiers. TCRdb called the PCR reads again in MiXCR, with one record for every CDR3 protein. This sample yields 100,000 or so distinct CDR3 sequences, of which over 9% are seen a single time; approximately 13% belongs to the top ten. This clonotype was observed at least ten times. The germline V gene has CDR1 DFQATT and CDR2 SNEGSKA (reference sequence). The CDR3 spans 16 residues. The V gene end was trimmed by 2 bases and the J gene end by 4 bases; junction bases not matched to a gene: 9.

The chain uses TRBV20-1 and TRBJ2-1; 9 nucleotides align to TRBD1. This TCR was recovered from a human donor who donated a stem cell graft to a child with inherited bone marrow failure. The input for sequencing was PBMCs from the stem cell graft donor, taken from the stem cell graft. CDR3 coding DNA: TGCAGTGCTAGACGGACACAGGGGGCTTTATACAATGAGCAGTTCTTC. Encoded protein: CSARRTQGALYNEQFF.